The table lists the clone carrying this TCR beta chain with a count of one. What it binds is unknown. Other nucleotide sequences from this sample produce the same CDR3. The data were taken from a study of OX40 agonist ivuxolimab in advanced cancers. Study-wide findings and caveats: The CD4+ and CD8+ T cells in the blood had expanded clonally by week 6 at 0.1 to 3.0 mg/kg.

The V gene's germline CDR1 is SGHRS and CDR2 YFSETQ. CDR3 size: 15 residues. V shed 0 bases and J shed 2 bases, with 11 bases lying between them. Produced via immunoSEQ multiplex PCR; TCRdb's table is partial and in-frame only. The table lists around 68,000 clones, around 87% of them singletons, with approximately 0.39% in the top ten. This receptor was identified in an adult with an advanced solid tumor such as melanoma, head and neck, liver or kidney cancer. V and J are TRBV5-1 and TRBJ1-1; the D gene is possibly TRBD1 (6 bases). Sequences were derived from CD4+ or CD8+ T cells sorted from blood, sampled in a trial of the OX40 agonist ivuxolimab. In DNA, the CDR3 is TGCGCCAGCAGCTTGGTCGGGGGGCCAAACACTGAAGCTTTCTTT. Protein: CASSLVGGPNTEAFF.